This TCR beta chain was recovered during a study of T-cell memory formation after mild COVID-19. Findings and caveats of the study: CD4+ contracting clones were found mainly in CM and EM, and CD8+ ones in EMRA.

CDR3 length equals 14 residues. V lost 2 bases and J lost 0, with 8 bases in between. Germline V gene sequence: CDR1 SGHKS, CDR2 YYEKEE (reference sequence). TCRdb itself ran the 5' RACE reads through MiXCR, one entry per CDR3 protein. Among more than 450,000 distinct CDR3 sequences, 15% to 20% were seen once, and the ten largest hold around 12%. About this clonotype itself: Its antigen is still unknown.

The material sequenced was PBMCs or a T cell subset sorted from them (not recorded which). The TCR originated in an adult woman who had mild COVID-19 (a few samples of this study predate the infection). Cell type and time point are not known. The chain is built from TRBV5-5 and TRBJ1-1; D unclear. The CDR3 nucleotides read TGTGCCAGCAGCTTCGTCCCGGTGAACACTGAAGCTTTCTTT. Translation gives CASSFVPVNTEAFF.